This TCR beta chain was sequenced during a study of blood T cell dynamics during melanoma immunotherapy. Looking at the study overall: Metastatic melanoma patients received first-line pembrolizumab or nivolumab plus ipilimumab.

Indicated time point: pre-treatment baseline. Samples come from before therapy and from week 3 after the first blockade cycle. At 12 weeks after first infusion, RECIST 1.1 defined response for most patients. Germline V gene lookup returns CDR1 GTSNPN and CDR2 SVGIG (reference sequence). The CDR3 is made up of 13 amino acids. The V end lost 8 bases, the J end lost 0 bases, and 13 bases lay between the germline ends. The method was immunoSEQ multiplex PCR; TCRdb's version includes in-frame clones alone and lacks a portion of them. The data contain some 15,000 clones, approximately 89% of them singletons.

This TCR derives from a human donor with melanoma. The sample consisted of blood, taken from a patient treated with checkpoint blockade. V usage is TRBV30 and J usage is TRBJ1-2; D ambiguous. The CDR3 sequence: CAGQKTTNYGYTF. CDR3 nucleotide sequence: TGTGCCGGGCAGAAGACGACTAACTATGGCTACACCTTC.